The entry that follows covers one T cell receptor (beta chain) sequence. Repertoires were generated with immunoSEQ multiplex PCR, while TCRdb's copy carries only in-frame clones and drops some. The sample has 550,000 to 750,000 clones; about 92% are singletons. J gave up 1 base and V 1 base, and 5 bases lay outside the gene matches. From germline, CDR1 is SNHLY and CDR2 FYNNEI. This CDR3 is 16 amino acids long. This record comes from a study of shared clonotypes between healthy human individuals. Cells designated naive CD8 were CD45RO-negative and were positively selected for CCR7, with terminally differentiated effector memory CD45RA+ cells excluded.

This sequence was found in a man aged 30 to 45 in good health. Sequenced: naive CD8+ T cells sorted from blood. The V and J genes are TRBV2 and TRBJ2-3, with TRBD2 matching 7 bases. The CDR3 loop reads CASSEVREARTDTQYF. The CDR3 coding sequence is TGTGCCAGCAGTGAAGTACGGGAGGCCCGCACAGATACGCAGTATTTT. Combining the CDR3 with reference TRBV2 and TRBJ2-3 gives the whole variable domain EPEVTQTPSHQVTQMGQEVILRCVPISNHLYFYWYRQILGQKVEFLVSFYNNEISEKSEIFDDQFSVERPDGSNFTLKIRSTKLEDSAMYFCASSEVREARTDTQYFGPGTRLTVL.